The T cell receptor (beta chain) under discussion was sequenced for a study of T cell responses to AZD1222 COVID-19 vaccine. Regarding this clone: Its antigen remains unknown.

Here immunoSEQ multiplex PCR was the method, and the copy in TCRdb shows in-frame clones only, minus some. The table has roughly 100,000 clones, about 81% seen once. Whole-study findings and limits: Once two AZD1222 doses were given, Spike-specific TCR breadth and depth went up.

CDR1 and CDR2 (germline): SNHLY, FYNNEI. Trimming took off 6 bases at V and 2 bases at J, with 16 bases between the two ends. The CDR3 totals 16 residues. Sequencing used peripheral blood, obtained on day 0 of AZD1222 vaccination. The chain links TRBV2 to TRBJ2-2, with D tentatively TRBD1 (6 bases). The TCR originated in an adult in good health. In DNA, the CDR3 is TGTGCCAGCAGGGGGAGACAGGAACCTAACACCGGGGAGCTGTTTTTT. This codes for CASRGRQEPNTGELFF.